The clone carrying this T cell receptor (beta chain) occurred once. The target antigen is unknown. Germline loops: CDR1 MNHNS, CDR2 SASEGT. The CDR3 length is 12 residues. The sample comes from a study of blood T cells in healthy people across ages. Overall study findings and caveats: When one million T cells were used, diversity estimates were thought to be underestimates.

Through a sample-barcoded 5' primer and a J-beta primer mix, a second PCR was run for roughly 6 to 12 cycles. TCRdb ran MiXCR on the 5' RACE reads and lists one entry per CDR3 protein. The table records about 1 million distinct CDR3 sequences, 20% to 25% of them present only once. This sample was shared with a second study, whose subject was T cells of mothers and their children. That paper notes: An overlap that was slightly higher, though non-significant, was seen in related mother-child pairs versus unrelated pairs. Clones that were microchimeric and persistent were not detected among T cells.

The J gene is TRBJ2-3, the V gene TRBV6-1; D unresolved. The end of the DNA aligns better with TRBJ2-7, so the J call may be wrong. This TCR derives from a girl aged 2-10 years in good health. What was sequenced was blood. Here the CDR3 reads CASSDSKDEQYF. The CDR3 DNA sequence: TGTGCCAGCAGTGATTCGAAGGACGAGCAGTACTTC.